What follows are 26 T cell receptor beta chains derived from one specimen sequenced in a study of a mutant IDH1 vaccine in newly diagnosed glioma. Sequencing was performed with immunoSEQ multiplex PCR; in TCRdb, only in-frame clones are kept and a portion is missing. The repertoire holds approximately 35,000 clones, roughly 90% seen once, with 2.5% in the top ten. These TCRs' antigens remain unknown. Specified time point: week 23, last vaccination. Doses of 300 ug of mutant IDH1 20-mer peptide were given with topical imiquimod. The material sequenced was PBMCs, taken from a glioma patient whose treatment included an IDH1 peptide vaccine. These receptors all come from a middle-aged man with glioma.

The rearrangement links TRBV11-2 to TRBJ2-3; tentatively, D is TRBD2 (6 bases). Trimming removed 5 bases at V and 6 bases at J, with 18 bases between. The CDR3 covers 15 residues. Germline CDR1 is SGHAT and CDR2 is FQNNGV. CDR3 region: CASSLDGAAGDTQYF. The CDR3 DNA reads as TGTGCCAGCAGCCTCGACGGGGCCGCGGGGGATACGCAGTATTTT. The full variable domain, with the rest looked up from reference TRBV11-2 and TRBJ2-3, is EAGVAQSPRYKIIEKRQSVAFWCNPISGHATLYWYQQILGQGPKLLIQFQNNGVVDDSQLPKDRFSAERLKGVDSTLKIQPAKLEDSAVYLCASSLDGAAGDTQYFGPGTRLTVL.

The chain carries TRBV10-3 and TRBJ1-6; TRBD1 matches 7 bases. The CDR3 sequence is 15 residues long. V was clipped by 8 bases and J by 7 bases; unmatched bases: 11. Germline lookup yields CDR1 ENHRY and CDR2 SYGVKD. The CDR3 loop is CAIRGGGGLNSPLHF. The CDR3 DNA follows: TGTGCCATCCGTGGAGGGGGCGGTTTAAATTCACCCCTCCACTTT.

The J gene is TRBJ1-2, the V gene TRBV29-1; D may be TRBD1 (5 bases). The germline V gene encodes CDR1 SQVTM and CDR2 ANQGSEA. The CDR3 totals 12 residues. The V gene lost 6 bases and the J gene lost 4 bases, with 12 bases spanning the gap. CDR3 in DNA: TGCAGCGTGCTCACAGGAATCTATGGCTACACCTTC. It translates to CSVLTGIYGYTF.

The chain is built from TRBV4-1 and TRBJ2-2; 9 bases line up with TRBD1. The germline CDR1 and CDR2 sequences are MGHRA and YSYEKL. CDR3 length: 17 residues. V lost 0 bases and J lost 0; bases outside the gene matches: 2. The DNA for the CDR3 is TGCGCCAGCAGCCAAGAGGACAGGGGAGCGAACACCGGGGAGCTGTTTTTT. Protein sequence: CASSQEDRGANTGELFF.

The chain couples TRBV13 to TRBJ2-1; 7 positions agree with TRBD2. V was pared by 5 bases and J by 8 bases, with 9 bases of the junction left unmatched. CDR3 length equals 14 residues. Germline-derived CDR1 and CDR2 are PRHDT and FYEKMQ (reference sequence). This CDR3 is CASSRLKSGDEQFF. The DNA of the CDR3 is TGTGCCAGCAGCCGGCTGAAAAGCGGGGATGAGCAGTTCTTC.

The J gene is TRBJ2-3, the V gene TRBV5-6, with 8 bases matching TRBD1. The junction had 7 bases not matched to a gene; V was cut back by 3 bases and J by 1 base. The CDR3 has 16 amino acids. Germline V lookup: CDR1 SGHDT, CDR2 YYEEEE. CDR3 DNA: TGTGCCAGCAGCTCCGGACAGGGTTGGGGCACAGATACGCAGTATTTT. It is translated as CASSSGQGWGTDTQYF.

The chain is built from TRBV19 and TRBJ2-4; D might be TRBD2 (5 bases). The CDR3 loop spans 18 amino acids. Germline assignment: CDR1 LNHDA and CDR2 SQIVND (reference sequence). V was clipped by 3 bases and J by 0 bases, with 18 bases between them. DNA for the CDR3: TGTGCCAGTAGTATTATTACTAGTCTAGCTCGAGCCAAAAACATTCAGTACTTC. It yields the protein CASSIITSLARAKNIQYF.

The CDR3 DNA is TGTGCCAGCAGCTTAGGCTGGTCGCAAGAGCAGTTCTTC. Encoded protein: CASSLGWSQEQFF. The genes are TRBV7-9 and TRBJ2-1; no definite D call. Trimming stripped 1 base from V and 10 bases from J, with 11 bases between. Germline-derived CDR1 and CDR2 are SEHNR and FQNEAQ (reference sequence). This CDR3 comprises 13 residues.

CDR3 bases: TGTGCCAGCAGACGAGGGACAGGGGTAAATGGCTACACCTTC. Translated: CASRRGTGVNGYTF. The V call is TRBV7-9, the J call TRBJ1-2; 10 bases are shared with TRBD1. V lost 6 bases to trimming and J lost 6 bases; unmatched junction nucleotides: 7. The CDR3 spans 14 residues. Looked up from germline, CDR1 is SEHNR and CDR2 is FQNEAQ (reference sequence).

This clone was seen more than once but under ten times. CDR3 in DNA: TGTGCCAGCAGCTCACAGGGGAAAGGGGGCTACACCTTC. Translation gives CASSSQGKGGYTF. V and J are TRBV6-1 and TRBJ1-2, with 7 bases aligning to TRBD1. There are 13 residues in the CDR3. Unmatched junction bases numbered 9, after V lost 6 bases and J lost 8 bases. Looked up from germline, CDR1 is MNHNS and CDR2 is SASEGT.

The chain is built from TRBV2 and TRBJ1-6; D unresolved. The germline gives CDR1 SNHLY, CDR2 FYNNEI. V dropped 6 bases and J dropped 2 bases, with 11 bases sitting between them. The CDR3 covers 15 residues. The chain's CDR3 is CASREYGTYNSPLHF. CDR3 DNA sequence: TGTGCCAGCAGAGAGTACGGGACCTATAATTCACCCCTCCACTTT.

CDR3 nucleotide sequence: TGTGCCAGCAGTCCGATCGACCACCATGAGCAGTTCTTC. It codes for CASSPIDHHEQFF. The genes are TRBV6-6 and TRBJ2-1; D is unresolved. This CDR3 comprises 13 residues. V lost 5 bases, J lost 8 bases, and 13 bases lay in between. Germline CDR1 and CDR2: MNHNY and SVGAGI (reference sequence).

This rearrangement joins TRBV5-1 to TRBJ2-7, with D perhaps matching TRBD2 (6 bases). The V gene lost 0 bases and the J gene lost 1 base, with 11 bases spanning the gap. Germline assignment: CDR1 SGHRS and CDR2 YFSETQ. The CDR3 is 15 residues long. CDR3 region: CASSLGPGESYEQYV. CDR3 nucleotide sequence: TGCGCCAGCAGCTTGGGTCCGGGGGAATCCTACGAGCAGTACGTC.

V usage is TRBV7-2 and J usage is TRBJ2-1; TRBD2 matches 8 bases. Germline V CDR1 and CDR2: SGHTA, FQGNSA. CDR3 length: 16 amino acids. V was clipped by 6 bases and J by 4 bases; unmatched bases: 11. The CDR3 coding sequence is TGTGCCAGCAGACAAAATCTAGCGGGCAGATACAATGAGCAGTTCTTC. Residues: CASRQNLAGRYNEQFF.

The V and J genes are TRBV9 and TRBJ1-2, with D maybe TRBD1 (5 bases). CDR1 is SGDLS and CDR2 is YYNGEE in the germline V gene. CDR3 size: 16 residues. V dropped 2 bases and J dropped 3 bases, with 17 bases sitting between them. The CDR3 region has the DNA TGTGCCAGCAGCGTGACCGGGACGCCCTATTACTATGGCTACACCTTC. Amino acids: CASSVTGTPYYYGYTF.

In the case of this clone: Possible read error: a much larger clone is one base away. The DNA of the CDR3 is TGTGCCAGCAGGCCACAGGGGGGCACTGAAGCTTTCTTT. Translated, it gives CASRPQGGTEAFF. V usage is TRBV28 and J usage is TRBJ1-1; 8 bases match TRBD1. The J segment lost 4 bases and the V segment lost 6 bases, leaving 4 bases of the junction unmatched. The germline CDR1 and CDR2 sequences are MDHEN and SYDVKM. The CDR3 runs to 13 residues.

This chain joins TRBV18 and TRBJ1-1; D gene uncertain. Trimming stripped 8 bases from V and 7 bases from J, with 11 bases between. The germline CDR1 and CDR2 sequences are KGHSH and LQKENI. The CDR3 covers 11 residues. The CDR3 region has the DNA TGTGCCAGCCGCCGGGAGTATGAAGCTTTCTTT. Translating gives CASRREYEAFF.

The chain recombines TRBV5-1 with TRBJ1-5, with 9 bases identical to TRBD1. Germline V gene sequence: CDR1 SGHRS, CDR2 YFSETQ. The V segment lost 0 bases and the J segment 3 bases; nucleotides outside the gene matches: 4. CDR3 length: 16 amino acids. CDR3 region: CASSLGDRGVNQPQHF. The CDR3 coding sequence is TGCGCCAGCAGCTTGGGCGACAGGGGGGTCAATCAGCCCCAGCATTTT.

The chain employs TRBV7-2 and TRBJ2-7; D might be TRBD2 (6 bases). V was clipped by 1 base and J by 7 bases, with 11 bases between them. The CDR3 totals 13 residues. CDR1 is SGHTA, CDR2 FQGNSA, per germline. This CDR3 reads CASSLVARGEQYF. As DNA, the CDR3 is TGTGCCAGCAGCTTAGTGGCCCGGGGGGAGCAGTACTTC.

The chain recombines TRBV4-2 with TRBJ2-7; 10 nucleotides agree with TRBD1. The CDR3 sequence is 16 residues long. CDR1 is LGHNA and CDR2 is YNFKEQ in the germline V gene. Trimming took 0 bases from V and 5 from J; bases not matched to a gene: 7. CDR3 sequence (DNA): TGTGCCAGCAGCCAAGAGTGGACAGGGGGAAGGGACGAGCAGTACTTC. The encoded protein is CASSQEWTGGRDEQYF.

The rearrangement uses TRBV28 and TRBJ1-1; D might be TRBD1 (6 bases). This CDR3 is 13 amino acids long. Germline values: CDR1 MDHEN, CDR2 SYDVKM. Between the trimmed V and J ends, which lost 4 bases and 7 bases, there was a span of 13 bases. The CDR3: CASSSAGQIEAFF. In nucleotides, the CDR3 is TGTGCCAGCAGTTCAGCCGGACAGATTGAAGCTTTCTTT.

The chain is built from TRBV10-3 and TRBJ1-1; 7 positions agree with TRBD1. The CDR3 is made up of 16 amino acids. The germline V gene has CDR1 ENHRY and CDR2 SYGVKD. V shed 2 bases, J shed 3 bases, and the junction held 9 bases outside the gene matches. This CDR3 is CAISEHPGQFYTEAFF. CDR3 DNA sequence: TGTGCCATCAGTGAGCATCCGGGACAGTTTTACACTGAAGCTTTCTTT.

The gene calls are TRBV25-1 and TRBJ1-6, with 9 bases fitting TRBD1. Germline lookup yields CDR1 MGHDK and CDR2 SYGVNS. Germline trimming cut 1 base from V and 7 bases from J; bases unmatched to any gene: 2. The CDR3 extends over 15 amino acids. The CDR3, as DNA: TGTGCCAGCAGTGAATCGGGACAGGGAAATTCACCCCTCCACTTT. Its protein product is CASSESGQGNSPLHF.

The rearrangement links TRBV12-2 to TRBJ2-7. TRBV12-2 is a recognized pseudogene. The CDR3 spans 16 residues. The DNA of the CDR3 is TGTGCAAGTCGCTTAGAAGGTTTCGAAAATTTCTACGAGCAGTACGTC. It translates to CASRLEGFENFYEQYV.

In its sample, this clone was seen once. V and J are TRBV11-2 and TRBJ2-2; D gene unclear. V lost 2 bases and J lost 1, with 14 bases in between. This CDR3 comprises 17 residues. The germline V gene has CDR1 SGHAT and CDR2 FQNNGV. CDR3 nucleotide sequence: TGTGCCAGCAGCTTACTCCGGCCCGAACTGAACACCGGGGAGCTGTTTTTT. Translation gives CASSLLRPELNTGELFF.

This chain connects TRBV7-9 to TRBJ2-7; 7 nucleotides line up with TRBD2. The CDR3 has 16 residues. Germline V gene data show CDR1 as SEHNR and CDR2 as FQNEAQ (reference sequence). Germline trimming cut 4 bases from V and 5 bases from J; bases unmatched to any gene: 14. The CDR3 bases are TGTGCCAGCAGCTCTAGTCGGGCGAGCGGGAAACACGAGCAGTACTTC. This sequence encodes CASSSSRASGKHEQYF.